A single sample gave rise to the 3 T cell receptor beta chains below, sequenced in a study of T cell responses to AZD1222 COVID-19 vaccine. The protocol was immunoSEQ multiplex PCR, while the TCRdb copy is restricted to in-frame clones and leaves out a portion. The table lists more than 110,000 clones, 90% to 95% of them singletons, with about 9.1% in the top ten. Sample: peripheral blood, taken on day 0 of AZD1222 vaccination. All receptors come from an adult in good health.

The chain recombines TRBV4-1 with TRBJ1-5; D not certain. The V and J ends lost 0 bases and 3 bases respectively, with 9 bases between them. Germline assignment: CDR1 MGHRA and CDR2 YSYEKL. CDR3 length equals 15 residues. CDR3 region: CASSQDSRINQPQHF. The CDR3 coding sequence is TGCGCCAGCAGCCAAGATTCCAGAATCAATCAGCCCCAGCATTTT.

The genes are TRBV5-4 and TRBJ1-1, with D possibly TRBD1 on 6 matching bases. Germline V lookup: CDR1 SGHNT, CDR2 YYREEE (reference sequence). V was pared by 4 bases and J by 4 bases, with 17 bases between. The CDR3 is made up of 15 amino acids. The CDR3 loop reads CASSTDSFRGTEAFF. CDR3 DNA: TGTGCCAGCAGCACCGACAGTTTCAGGGGCACTGAAGCTTTCTTT.

In nucleotides, the CDR3 is TGTGCCAGCAGCCCGGGCGGGATAGAGACCCAGTACTTC. Its protein product is CASSPGGIETQYF. The chain carries TRBV7-8 and TRBJ2-5; perhaps TRBD2 as D (6 bases). V gave up 5 bases and J gave up 4 bases, with 11 bases separating them. The germline CDR1 and CDR2 sequences are SGHVS and FQNEAQ. This CDR3 contains 13 residues.